This entry features one T cell receptor (beta chain) sequence. The antigen remains unidentified. A second PCR of 7 to 11 cycles used a sample-barcoded 5' primer and a J-beta primer mix. TCRdb recomputed calls from the 5' RACE reads with MiXCR, one row per CDR3 protein. Among about 750,000 distinct CDR3 sequences listed, less than 70% were seen once. With 0 bases clipped from V and 14 bases from J, the junction kept 19 bases outside the gene matches. This CDR3 spans 17 amino acids. These data come from a study of blood T cells in healthy people across ages. Study findings and constraints: Observed TCR beta diversity showed a strong correlation with the percentage of naive T cells as measured by flow cytometry. Diversity estimates drawn from one million T cells were deemed underestimates. There were more naive CD4+ cells and higher diversity in long-lived donors than in aged donors. Getting older went along with TCR beta diversity per million T cells dropping roughly linearly.

The rearrangement joins TRBV12-3 or TRBV12-4 to TRBJ2-3; 8 bases are a match to TRBD2. The TCR was taken from a man older than 75 in good health. Sequencing was carried out using blood. The DNA of the CDR3 is TGTGCCAGCAGTTTAGCGGGTAGCGGGGATAAGCACAGATACGCGTATTTT. This encodes CASSLAGSGDKHRYAYF.